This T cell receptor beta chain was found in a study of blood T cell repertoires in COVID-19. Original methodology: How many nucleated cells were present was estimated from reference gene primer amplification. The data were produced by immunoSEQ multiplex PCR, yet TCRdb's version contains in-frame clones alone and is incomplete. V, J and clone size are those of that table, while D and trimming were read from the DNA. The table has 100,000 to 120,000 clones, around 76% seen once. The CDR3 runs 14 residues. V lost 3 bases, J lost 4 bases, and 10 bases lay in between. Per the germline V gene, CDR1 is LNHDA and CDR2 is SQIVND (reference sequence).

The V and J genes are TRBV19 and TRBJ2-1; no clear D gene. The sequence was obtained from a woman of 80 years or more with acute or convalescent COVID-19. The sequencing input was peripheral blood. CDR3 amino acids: CASSIRQVYNEQFF. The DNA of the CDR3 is TGTGCCAGTAGTATTAGGCAGGTTTACAATGAGCAGTTCTTC.